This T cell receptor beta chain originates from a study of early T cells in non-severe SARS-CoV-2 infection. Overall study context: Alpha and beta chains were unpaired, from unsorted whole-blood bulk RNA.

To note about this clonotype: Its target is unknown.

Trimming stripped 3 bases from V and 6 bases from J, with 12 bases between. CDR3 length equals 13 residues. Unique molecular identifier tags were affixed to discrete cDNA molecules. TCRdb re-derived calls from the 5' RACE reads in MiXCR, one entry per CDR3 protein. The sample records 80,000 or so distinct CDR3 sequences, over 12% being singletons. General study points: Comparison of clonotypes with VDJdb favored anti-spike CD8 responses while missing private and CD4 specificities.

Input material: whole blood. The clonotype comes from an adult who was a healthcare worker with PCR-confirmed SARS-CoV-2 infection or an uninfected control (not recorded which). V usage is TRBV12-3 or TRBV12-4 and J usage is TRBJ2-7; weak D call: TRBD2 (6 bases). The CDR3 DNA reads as TGTGCCAGCAGTTTCCGGGGGTCTAGCGAGCAGTACTTC. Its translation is CASSFRGSSEQYF.